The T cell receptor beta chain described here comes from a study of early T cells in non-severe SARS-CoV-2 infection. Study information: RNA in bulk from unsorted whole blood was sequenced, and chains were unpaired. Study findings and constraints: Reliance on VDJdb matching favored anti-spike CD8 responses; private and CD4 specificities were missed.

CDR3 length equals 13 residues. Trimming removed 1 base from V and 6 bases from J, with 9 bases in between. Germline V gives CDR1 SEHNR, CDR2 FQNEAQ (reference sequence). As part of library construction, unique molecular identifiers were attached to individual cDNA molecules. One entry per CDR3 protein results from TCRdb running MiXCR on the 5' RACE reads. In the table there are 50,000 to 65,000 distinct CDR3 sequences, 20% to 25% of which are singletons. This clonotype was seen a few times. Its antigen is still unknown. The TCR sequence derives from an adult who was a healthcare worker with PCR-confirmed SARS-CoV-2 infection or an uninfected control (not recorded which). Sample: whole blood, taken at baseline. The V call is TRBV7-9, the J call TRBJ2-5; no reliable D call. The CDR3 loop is CASSLGPRKTQYF. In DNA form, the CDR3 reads TGTGCCAGCAGCTTAGGCCCGAGAAAGACCCAGTACTTC. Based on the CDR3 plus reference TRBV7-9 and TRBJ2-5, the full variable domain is DTGVSQNPRHKITKRGQNVTFRCDPISEHNRLYWYRQTLGQGPEFLTYFQNEAQLEKSRLLSDRFSAERPKGSFSTLEIQRTEQGDSAMYLCASSLGPRKTQYFGPGTRLLVL.